The text below deals with one T cell receptor beta chain. Its antigen is unknown. It has no much larger one-base neighbor in the sample; base qualities were not kept. The trial excluded patients who had a history of autoimmune disease or who were on systemic immunosuppression. Peripheral blood for TCR sequencing was drawn from every dose cohort at baseline, at cycle 4 day 1 and at cycle 7 day 1. Samples came from an open-label, multicenter, first-in-human phase I dose-escalation trial of ivuxolimab. The trial enrolled adults with locally advanced or metastatic head and neck squamous cell, hepatocellular, melanoma or renal cell carcinoma. Before TCR sequencing, CD4+ T cells and CD8+ T cells were sorted from peripheral blood as separate populations. For sequencing of the TCRbeta CDR3 region, genomic DNA was extracted from the sorted cells. The immunoSEQ Assay was used to sequence the TCRbeta CDR3 regions. Imported from immuneACCESS, the table was reduced by TCRdb to in-frame sequences with V and J called. These copies leave out some clones; in studies compared against another copy, an unresolved V gene accounts for under half, and the cause of the remainder is not known. This sample has 70,000 or so clones in its table, and around 88% of those were observed once. Approximately 2.3% of the sample belongs to the ten largest clones.

The entry originates in a study of OX40 agonist ivuxolimab in advanced cancers. Broadly, across the study: Ivuxolimab was an agonistic, fully human IgG2 monoclonal antibody directed against OX40 (CD134), a costimulatory receptor. Intravenous ivuxolimab was administered to patients every 2 weeks at six dose levels: 0.01, 0.1, 0.3, 1.5, 3 and 10 mg/kg. Of the approximately 54 patients in dose escalation, approximately 20 had hepatocellular carcinoma, some 15 had melanoma, 9 had renal cell carcinoma and 9 had head and neck cancer. A male proportion of almost 85% and a mean age of roughly 55 years, ranging from about 23 to 90, were recorded for the dose-escalation cohort. Patients were allowed to have had prior anti-PD-1, anti-PD-L1 or anti-CTLA-4 therapy, and around 37% of the dose-escalation patients had previously received checkpoint inhibitors. Three dose-escalation patients achieved partial responses, one with hepatocellular carcinoma and two with cutaneous melanoma. Peripheral TCRbeta sequencing aimed to test whether ivuxolimab altered TCR sequence diversity and caused clonal T-cell expansion. The paper describes the monotherapy dose-escalation part (N ≈ 52 patients) of the phase I trial of ivuxolimab.

What the authors observed across the whole study: In partial responders in the 0.1-3.0 mg/kg groups, normalized peripheral clonal expansion was found to be among the lowest, especially among CD8+ T cells. Clonal expansion of both CD4+ and CD8+ blood T cells was observed from baseline to week 6 at doses 0.1 to 3.0 mg/kg. The antigen specificity of the peripheral T cells that underwent clonal expansion was not determined. Low levels of normalized T-cell clonal expansion were also seen in some nonresponding patients. After ivuxolimab, expanded clones were on average more numerous among CD8+ T cells than among CD4+ T cells.

This TCR came from an adult with an advanced solid tumor such as melanoma, head and neck, liver or kidney cancer. The sample here was CD4+ or CD8+ T cells sorted from blood, taken in a trial of the OX40 agonist ivuxolimab.

The nucleotide sequence reads TGTGCCAGCTCACCCTTTAGCGGGGCTAGCACAGATACGCAGTATTTT. This yields the protein CASSPFSGASTDTQYF. The chain couples TRBV18 to TRBJ2-3, with 8 bases matching TRBD2. From the cysteine up to the phenylalanine, the CDR3 has a length of 16 residues. Just the 48-base CDR3 DNA is kept, in frame starting at base 1. V and J are trimmed by 3 bases and 0 bases, and the gene matches miss 5 bases of the junction. The germline V gene yields KGHSH for CDR1 and LQKENI for CDR2.